This passage covers 13 T cell receptor beta chains from one sample sequenced in a study of T-cell reconstitution after alpha-beta-depleted transplantation in children. Unique molecular identifiers were used to barcode this TCRbeta library. MiXCR, run by TCRdb on the PCR reads, gives a single entry per CDR3 protein. The table records 330,000 or so distinct CDR3 sequences, around 10% of them present only once. The sample in question was PBMCs from the stem cell graft donor, obtained from the stem cell graft. The source is a human donor who donated a stem cell graft to a child with acute lymphoblastic leukemia.

Here the CDR3 DNA reads TGTGCCAGTAGAGAGGACAGGGGGCTCTACAATGAGCAGTTCTTC. Encoded protein: CASREDRGLYNEQFF. This sequence joins TRBV19 and TRBJ2-1; 11 nucleotides match TRBD1. Germline values: CDR1 LNHDA, CDR2 SQIVND (reference sequence). V shed 6 bases, J shed 3 bases, and the junction held 4 bases outside the gene matches. There are 15 residues in the CDR3.

V usage is TRBV4-3 and J usage is TRBJ2-7; 7 bases match TRBD1. CDR3 length: 14 residues. J was trimmed by 6 bases and V by 4 bases; bases with no gene match: 9. Germline V gene sequence: CDR1 LGHNA, CDR2 YSLEER. This CDR3 reads CASSPTTTGIEQYF. The CDR3 DNA follows: TGCGCCAGCAGCCCAACAACGACAGGGATCGAGCAGTACTTC.

The chain links TRBV12-3 or TRBV12-4 to TRBJ2-7; perhaps D is TRBD1 or TRBD2 (5 bases each). V lost 5 bases, J lost 0 bases, and 14 bases lay in between. This CDR3 is built from 15 residues. CDR3 in DNA: TGTGCCAGCAGTGGGGACGGGAAGACCTCCTACGAGCAGTACTTC. It yields the protein CASSGDGKTSYEQYF.

This clonotype occurred a few times. V gene TRBV5-6 combines with J gene TRBJ2-1, with D perhaps matching TRBD1 (8 bases). Trimming stripped 0 bases from V and 5 bases from J, with 18 bases between. The germline V gene encodes CDR1 SGHDT and CDR2 YYEEEE. This CDR3 is built from 17 residues. The CDR3 spells CASSLGGRDRSNNEQFF. The CDR3 coding sequence is TGTGCCAGCAGCTTGGGGGGGAGGGACAGGTCAAACAATGAGCAGTTCTTC. Variable domain in full (rest from reference TRBV5-6 and TRBJ2-1): DAGVTQSPTHLIKTRGQQVTLRCSPKSGHDTVSWYQQALGQGPQFIFQYYEEEERQRGNFPDRFSGHQFPNYSSELNVNALLLGDSALYLCASSLGGRDRSNNEQFFGPGTRLTVL.

This clonotype was recorded a few times. Germline and junction disagree at one end, which may indicate a read error. The chain links TRBV9 to TRBJ1-2, with D unresolved. The CDR3 covers 8 residues. Germline CDR1 is SGDLS and CDR2 is YYNGEE. The CDR3 DNA reads as TGTGCCAGCAGCGTAGGACCCTTC. This encodes CASSVGPF.

The chain links TRBV29-1 to TRBJ2-1; 10 bases fit TRBD1. CDR3 length: 14 amino acids. The V segment lost 7 bases and the J segment 7 bases; nucleotides outside the gene matches: 10. In germline, CDR1 is SQVTM, CDR2 ANQGSEA. The CDR3 loop is CSAGQGDLRNEQFF. CDR3 nucleotides: TGCAGCGCCGGACAGGGGGACCTGCGTAATGAGCAGTTCTTC.

The chain joins TRBV7-8 to TRBJ1-5, with D unresolved. Per germline, CDR1 SGHVS and CDR2 FQNEAQ. Trimming cost V 4 bases and J 9 bases, with 19 bases left between them. The CDR3 has 15 amino acids. As DNA, the CDR3 is TGTGCCAGCAGCTGGGGTGGGAAGGGAGGGTGGCCCCAGCATTTT. Its translation: CASSWGGKGGWPQHF.

The chain joins TRBV7-3 to TRBJ2-7; no clear D gene. The CDR3 is 13 amino acids. The V end lost 7 bases, the J end lost 7 bases, and 17 bases lay between the germline ends. CDR1 is SGHTA, CDR2 FQGTGA, per germline. The CDR3: CASNPSPRREQYF. CDR3 DNA: TGTGCCAGCAACCCCAGTCCCCGACGGGAGCAGTACTTC.

In its sample, this clonotype was seen a few times. This sequence joins TRBV28 and TRBJ1-5; perhaps TRBD1 as D (5 bases). Trimming took 1 base from V and 5 from J, leaving 9 bases between them. Germline CDR1 MDHEN, CDR2 SYDVKM. CDR3 size: 14 residues. The CDR3 DNA is TGTGCCAGCAGTTTATTGGGGGGTTATCAGCCCCAGCATTTT. Protein sequence: CASSLLGGYQPQHF.

The chain links TRBV20-1 to TRBJ2-7; D is possibly TRBD1 (5 bases). V lost 3 bases, J lost 6 bases, and 9 bases lay in between. This CDR3 comprises 11 residues. CDR1 is DFQATT and CDR2 is SNEGSKA in the germline V gene (reference sequence). CDR3 sequence reads: CSARGPSEQYF. The CDR3 DNA follows: TGCAGTGCTAGGGGGCCCAGCGAGCAGTACTTC.

The chain joins TRBV10-3 to TRBJ2-7; 10 bases agree with TRBD1. The CDR3 sequence is 13 residues long. Unmatched junction bases numbered 3, after V lost 6 bases and J lost 4 bases. Germline CDR1 ENHRY, CDR2 SYGVKD. CDR3: CAISGTGAYEQYF. The CDR3 DNA reads TGTGCCATCAGCGGGACAGGGGCTTACGAGCAGTACTTC.

Only a few counts were recorded for this clonotype. V usage is TRBV4-2 and J usage is TRBJ2-7; 9 nucleotides line up with TRBD2. Losses at the gene ends were 0 bases for V and 3 bases for J; bases not matched to a gene: 3. The length of the CDR3 is 15 residues. The germline CDR1 and CDR2 sequences are LGHNA and YNFKEQ. For the CDR3, the DNA is TGTGCCAGCAGCCAAGAAAAACTAGCGGGCTACGAGCAGTACTTC. It is translated as CASSQEKLAGYEQYF.

This chain connects TRBV12-3 or TRBV12-4 to TRBJ1-4; D is perhaps TRBD1 (5 bases). The CDR3 totals 18 residues. The V end was cut by 5 bases, the J end by 5 bases, with 24 bases between. DNA of the CDR3: TGTGCCAGCAGTCAATCAGCCTGGGGGAGGTCCCAGAATGAAAAACTGTTTTTT. Protein sequence: CASSQSAWGRSQNEKLFF.